This TCR beta chain was recorded in a study of T cells in Graves' hyperthyroidism and ophthalmopathy. RNA transcripts gave rise to amplified TCR beta CDR3 regions. A set of HTBI primers served as the primers for a first-round RT-PCR of the TCR CDR3. TCRdb independently ran MiXCR on the multiplex PCR reads; one entry per CDR3 protein. The data contain 93,000 or so distinct CDR3 sequences, about 50% of them seen just once; the ten biggest clones take up 26%. Only one count was recorded for this clonotype. The sample consisted of blood. This TCR derives from a man aged 40-50 years with Graves' hyperthyroidism.

CDR3 nucleotide sequence: TGCAGTGCGCTCCGGGACGGCAATCAGCCCCAGCATTTT. Protein sequence: CSALRDGNQPQHF. V gene TRBV20-1 combines with J gene TRBJ1-5, with D perhaps TRBD1 (5 bases). There are 13 residues in the CDR3. The germline V gene encodes CDR1 DFQATT and CDR2 SNEGSKA (reference sequence). The V end lost 6 bases, the J end lost 2 bases, and 11 bases lay between the germline ends.